This T cell receptor (beta chain) was identified in a study of preoperative IRX-2 immunotherapy in early breast cancer. Indicated treatment: preoperative locoregional IRX-2 cytokine immunotherapy. This phase Ib study tested locoregional IRX-2 cytokine immunotherapy given before surgery. The CDR3 runs to 15 residues. V was trimmed by 0 bases and J by 2 bases, leaving 11 bases between them. The germline gives CDR1 MNHEY, CDR2 SVGAGI. Sequenced by immunoSEQ multiplex PCR; TCRdb stores in-frame clones only, minus some. The data show roughly 62,000 clones, with approximately 94% seen just once and roughly 1.5% held by the top ten.

This specimen was collected from a patient treated with IRX-2 immunotherapy. The chain uses TRBV6-5 and TRBJ2-7; D possibly corresponds to TRBD2 (6 bases). The clonotype was recovered from a human donor with breast cancer. Here the CDR3 reads CASSYSGTEAYEQYF. CDR3 nucleotides: TGTGCCAGCAGTTACTCGGGGACTGAAGCCTACGAGCAGTACTTC.